This T cell receptor beta chain was captured in a study of cytomegalovirus exposure and HLA in healthy donors. Study as a whole: The approximately 120 validation repertoires, a later analysis reported, used the same platform as the approximately 670 first-cohort repertoires.

Some clones are missing from TCRdb's copy, which holds only in-frame ones; the method was immunoSEQ multiplex PCR. The sample includes about 110,000 clones, roughly 89% seen only once; the top ten take around 2%. An approximately 120-subject validation cohort, separate from the roughly 670-subject first cohort, supplied the donors. V dropped 0 bases and J dropped 4 bases, with 16 bases sitting between them. Germline V CDR1 and CDR2: MNHEY, SVGAGI. There are 16 residues in the CDR3. This TCR was sampled from a woman younger than 30 in good health and CMV-seronegative. Sequences were obtained from PBMCs. V gene TRBV6-5 combines with J gene TRBJ2-7, with D possibly matching TRBD1 (6 bases). CDR3 sequence: CASSYSGRGVTYEQYF. For the CDR3, the DNA is TGTGCCAGCAGTTACTCAGGCAGGGGAGTTACTTACGAGCAGTACTTC.